Included here is one TCR beta chain sequence, with context. This CDR3 has 15 residues. The trim removed 8 bases at V and 6 bases at J, leaving 11 bases unmatched. From germline, CDR1 is SGHVS and CDR2 FNYEAQ. In the authors' methods: From reference gene primer amplification, estimates of nucleated cell counts were derived. Using immunoSEQ multiplex PCR, the repertoire was profiled, and TCRdb retains in-frame clones only, with some absent. That table supplies the V and J calls and clone size; D and trimming were determined from the DNA. The table lists some 130,000 clones, around 86% of them singletons. This entry is derived from a study of blood T cell repertoires in COVID-19. Across the whole study: Donors in the United States, Italy and Spain gave samples during acute or convalescent COVID-19. From T cells, B-cell-depleted T cells, or PBMCs came the material, which was cDNA or gDNA.

This clonotype was obtained from a woman in her sixties with active or convalescent COVID-19. The chain combines TRBV7-6 with TRBJ2-1; TRBD2 agrees at 9 bases. Sequencing used peripheral blood. The CDR3 DNA is TGTGCCAGCGGGCGTGGCGGCGGGGGGGTCAATGAGCAGTTCTTC. Translated, it gives CASGRGGGGVNEQFF.